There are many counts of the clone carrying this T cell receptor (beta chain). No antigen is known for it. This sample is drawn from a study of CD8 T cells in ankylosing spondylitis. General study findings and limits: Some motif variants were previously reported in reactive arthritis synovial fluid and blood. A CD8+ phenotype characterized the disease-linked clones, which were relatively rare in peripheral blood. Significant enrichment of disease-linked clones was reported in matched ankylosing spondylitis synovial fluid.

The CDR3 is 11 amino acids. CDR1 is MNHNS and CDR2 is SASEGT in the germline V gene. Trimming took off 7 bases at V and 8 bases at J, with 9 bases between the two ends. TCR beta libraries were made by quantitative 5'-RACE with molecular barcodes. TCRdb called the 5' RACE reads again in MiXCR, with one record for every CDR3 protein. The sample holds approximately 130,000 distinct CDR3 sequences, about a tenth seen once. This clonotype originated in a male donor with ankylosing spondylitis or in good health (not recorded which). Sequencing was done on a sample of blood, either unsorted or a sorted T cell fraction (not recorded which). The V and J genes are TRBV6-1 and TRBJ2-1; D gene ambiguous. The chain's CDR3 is CASNLGDEQFF. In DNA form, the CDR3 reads TGTGCCAGCAATCTTGGGGATGAGCAGTTCTTC.